This T cell receptor beta chain was profiled in a study of human CD8 memory T cell subsets. General observations from the study: Only T cell receptor beta chains were sequenced in this study. According to Chao1 estimates, stem-like memory T cells seemed more diverse than precursor exhausted T cells were. Precursor exhausted T cells and stem-like memory T cells were similarly highly diverse, while effector memory cells were not.

Per germline, CDR1 MNHNY and CDR2 SVGAGI (reference sequence). This CDR3 spans 17 amino acids. To note about this clonotype: Its antigen is undetermined.

The study used negative magnetic separation to enrich total CD8+ T cells. UMI-labeled 5' RACE was used to make TCR beta libraries. TCRdb re-called the 5' RACE reads and catalogs CDR3 proteins one per entry, DNA excluded. The sample includes under 6,500 distinct CDR3 sequences. The receptor's source is a human donor in good health. The sequenced sample was CD8+ effector memory T cells (TEM) sorted from PBMCs. Subset denoted: effector memory CD8 T cells, CCR7- CD45RO+ CD95+. This sequence joins TRBV6-6 and TRBJ2-2; TCRdb proposes TRBD2, but this gene call is untestable without DNA. The CDR3: CASSLIPSPRVPGELFF.